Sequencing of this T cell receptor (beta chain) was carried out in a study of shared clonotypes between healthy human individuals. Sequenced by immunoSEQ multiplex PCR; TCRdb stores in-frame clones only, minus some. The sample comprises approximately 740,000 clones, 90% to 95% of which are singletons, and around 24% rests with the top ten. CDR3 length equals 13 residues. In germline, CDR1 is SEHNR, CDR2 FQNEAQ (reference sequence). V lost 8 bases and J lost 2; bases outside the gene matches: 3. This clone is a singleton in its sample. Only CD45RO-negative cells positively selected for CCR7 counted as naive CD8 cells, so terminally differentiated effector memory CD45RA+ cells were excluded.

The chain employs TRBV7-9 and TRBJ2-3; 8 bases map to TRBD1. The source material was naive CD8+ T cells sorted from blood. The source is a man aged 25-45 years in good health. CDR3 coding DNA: TGTGCCAGCCGGGACAGGTACACAGATACGCAGTATTTT. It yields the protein CASRDRYTDTQYF.